This record concerns one T cell receptor beta chain sequence. Its antigen is still unknown. No quality values exist for individual bases; no much larger clone is one base distant. The data belong to a study of blood T cell repertoires in COVID-19 (TCRdb year 2020). In the study overall: Samples covering the acute and convalescent phases of COVID-19 were provided by collaborators in the United States, Italy and Spain. The repertoires were released in a freely available public database intended as a resource for research on the immune response to SARS-CoV-2. Where available, HLA class I and class II types were taken from metadata supplied by the sample provider and were not determined by assay-based typing. The dataset comprised deeply sampled blood TCRbeta repertoires from subjects exposed to, actively infected with, or recovered from COVID-19. Samples were obtained from the ongoing ImmuneRACE study (first 160 participants) and from 1,254 subjects provided by 6 global collaborators. The material from the prospective study consisted of cDNA or gDNA derived from T cells, B-cell-depleted T cells, or PBMCs. A de-identified subject ID, COVID-19 status, age in years and sex were almost always included in the sample metadata. The investigation overall reported the following: How much clinical and demographic metadata was included differed by source and by participant, and the metadata was provided uncurated.

TCRbeta CDR3 regions were amplified from genomic DNA by means of the immunoSEQ Assay, a bias-controlled multiplex PCR. As for the authors' bioinformatics: The number of nucleated cells in each sample was estimated from the amplification of reference gene primers within the assay. Sequence reads were collapsed and filtered to measure the absolute abundance of every unique TCRbeta CDR3 rearrangement. For each sample, productive Simpson clonality was calculated by taking the square root of Simpson's diversity index across productive rearrangements. TCRdb provides this immuneACCESS table in a form limited to in-frame rearrangements. Some clones are lacking; in checked studies, under half of them reflect an unresolved V gene, and why the rest are absent is not known. V, J and clone size are taken as reported in that table, and D and trimming were inferred from the DNA itself. This sample is represented by approximately 280,000 clones; about 89% of them were singletons. Jointly, the top ten make up approximately 2.4% of the sample.

CDR3 length: 14 amino acids, cysteine to phenylalanine. The kept DNA is CDR3 alone, 42 bases in frame from the first base. From a lookup of the germline V gene, CDR1 and CDR2 are SQVTM and ANQGSEA. Trimming takes 3 bases from V and 2 bases from J, and the germline ends sit 14 bases apart. In the prospective study, participants were 18 to 89 years old, resided in about two dozen geographic areas of the United States, and were enrolled through a virtual design. In the prospective study, participants were assigned to cohorts based on the clinical history participants reported in a screening survey and a study questionnaire. Recovered participants in ImmuneRACE Cohort 3 were defined as having two consecutive negative NP/OP PCR tests, clearance from a healthcare professional, or resolution of symptoms. In the prospective study, mobile phlebotomists collected whole blood, serum and a nasopharyngeal or oropharyngeal swab from each participant. Prospective study participants could optionally give additional blood draws and questionnaires over an approximately 2-month period. Before DNA extraction, prospective study blood samples were shipped either frozen or at room temperature.

This receptor was identified in a woman in her late teens or twenties who had recovered from COVID-19. The chain couples TRBV29-1 to TRBJ2-7, and TRBD1 may be the D gene, going by 6 matching bases. The sequenced sample consisted of PBMCs or T cells enriched from blood (not recorded which). The CDR3 loop reads CSVEFAGVPYEQYF. The DNA sequence is given as TGCAGCGTTGAGTTTGCAGGGGTGCCCTACGAGCAGTACTTC.